The following is a T cell receptor (beta chain) sequence with its context. CDR1 is MNHEY, CDR2 SVGAGI, per germline. V shed 8 bases and J 2 bases; nucleotides not matched to a gene: 7. The CDR3 covers 14 residues. The sample originates from a study of blood T cell repertoires in COVID-19. Study context: Samples came from the United States, Italy and Spain, spanning acute and convalescent COVID-19. PBMCs, B-cell-depleted T cells, or T cells were the source of the cDNA or gDNA that made up the material.

Original processing notes: Nucleated cell number was recorded as an estimate derived from reference gene primer amplification. The assay was immunoSEQ multiplex PCR, and TCRdb's table has in-frame clones only and misses some. V, J and clone size were drawn from that table, and D and trimming were deduced from the DNA. The sample has about 89,000 clones; less than 85% are singletons. The J gene is TRBJ2-5, the V gene TRBV6-5, with 8 bases aligning to TRBD1. The source of this sequence is an elderly woman with acute or convalescent COVID-19. Sequencing was carried out using peripheral blood. The CDR3: CASSGRDRQETQYF. CDR3 DNA sequence: TGTGCCAGCTCTGGGCGGGACAGGCAAGAGACCCAGTACTTC.